The clone carrying this TCR beta chain has ten or more counts. Its antigen is not identified. This entry belongs to a study of Graves' ophthalmopathy and Graves' hyperthyroidism. Study-level points and caveats: For predicting ophthalmopathy progression, the model had almost 71% sensitivity and approximately 72% specificity.

Investigators amplified TCR beta CDR3 regions from RNA transcripts. Second-round multiplex PCR came after first-round RT-PCR with HTBI primers. Each CDR3 protein is one row after TCRdb ran MiXCR on the multiplex PCR reads. The sample records 450,000 to 600,000 distinct CDR3 sequences, less than 45% being singletons. This CDR3 is 13 amino acids long. Unmatched junction bases numbered 1, after V lost 3 bases and J lost 1 base. Germline V CDR1 and CDR2: DFQATT, SNEGSKA (reference sequence). Patients newly diagnosed with hyperthyroidism, under 2 months' duration, were aged 18 to 65, the study reports. Orbital computed tomography, together with clinical symptoms, serum thyroxine, TRAb and thyroid ultrasound, was used for diagnosis.

Specimen: peripheral blood or thyroid tissue (not recorded which). The clonotype comes from an adult man with Graves' hyperthyroidism. V usage is TRBV20-1 and J usage is TRBJ1-1; 8 positions match TRBD1. The DNA for the CDR3 is TGCAGTGCTAGGGGGACAGGGAACACTGAAGCTTTCTTT. This sequence encodes CSARGTGNTEAFF.